These 20 T cell receptor beta chains share one sample of origin, sequenced in a study of blood T cell repertoires in COVID-19. Some clones are missing from TCRdb's copy, which holds only in-frame ones; the method was immunoSEQ multiplex PCR. Of around 370,000 clones detected, 88% appear once; the ten largest clones hold approximately 1.2%. Sequenced input: PBMCs or T cells enriched from blood (not recorded which). The receptors shown here come from a woman between 18 and 29 years old who had recovered from COVID-19.

The chain employs TRBV7-6 and TRBJ1-1; 8 bases map to TRBD1. Per germline, CDR1 SGHVS and CDR2 FNYEAQ. Trimming cost V 1 base and J 6 bases; bases outside gene matches: 10. This CDR3 is built from 16 residues. The DNA of the CDR3 is TGTGCCAGCAGCTTAGGACGGACAGGGACGGTAGCTGAAGCTTTCTTT. Residues: CASSLGRTGTVAEAFF.

The V and J genes are TRBV6-5 and TRBJ2-1, with TRBD1 matching 8 bases. The CDR3 is 15 residues long. V shed 6 bases and J 5 bases; nucleotides not matched to a gene: 9. Germline lookup yields CDR1 MNHEY and CDR2 SVGAGI. DNA for the CDR3: TGTGCCAGCAGAAGGTGGACAGGGCCCGACAATGAGCAGTTCTTC. This encodes CASRRWTGPDNEQFF.

The chain couples TRBV13 to TRBJ1-1; TRBD1 might be the D (6 bases). The V end lost 7 bases, the J end lost 7 bases, and 19 bases lay between the germline ends. The germline V gene has CDR1 PRHDT and CDR2 FYEKMQ (reference sequence). The CDR3 is 14 amino acids. In DNA form, the CDR3 reads TGTGCCAGCACCGACCAGGGGTCACGGCGTGAAGCTTTCTTT. Encoded protein: CASTDQGSRREAFF.

The gene calls are TRBV28 and TRBJ1-6, with 8 bases fitting TRBD1. CDR1 is MDHEN, CDR2 SYDVKM, per germline. The length of the CDR3 is 15 residues. Trimming at V came to 5 bases and at J to 8 bases, leaving 8 bases not matched to a gene. CDR3 DNA: TGTGCCAGCAGTCCCCAGGACAGGGACGATTCACCCCTCCACTTT. Residues: CASSPQDRDDSPLHF.

The chain employs TRBV11-2 and TRBJ1-4; 8 nucleotides align to TRBD1. J gave up 6 bases and V 4 bases, and 7 bases lay outside the gene matches. Germline CDR1 is SGHAT and CDR2 is FQNNGV. CDR3 size: 15 residues. The CDR3 DNA follows: TGTGCCAGCAGCTCCTGGACAGGGAGAGATGAAAAACTGTTTTTT. It codes for CASSSWTGRDEKLFF.

CDR3 protein: CASSSRTALKFYGYTF. In nucleotides, the CDR3 is TGCGCCAGCAGTTCAAGAACAGCCCTAAAATTCTATGGCTACACCTTC. V gene TRBV23-1 combines with J gene TRBJ1-2, with unresolved D. TRBV23-1 is an open reading frame, and its role is uncertain. The CDR3 has 16 residues. Trimming cost V 5 bases and J 4 bases, with 20 bases left between them.

The CDR3 sequence: CASRAGQGNTEAFF. The CDR3 coding sequence is TGTGCCAGCAGGGCGGGACAGGGGAACACTGAAGCTTTCTTT. The V gene is TRBV9, the J gene TRBJ1-1, with TRBD1 identical over 9 bases. Trimming took 5 bases from V and 1 from J; bases not matched to a gene: 3. CDR1 is SGDLS, CDR2 YYNGEE, per germline. This CDR3 has 14 amino acids.

The CDR3 loop is CASSFGVSANEKLFF. The DNA for the CDR3 is TGTGCCAGCAGTTTCGGGGTTTCGGCTAATGAAAAACTGTTTTTT. The chain recombines TRBV28 with TRBJ1-4; no firm D call. The CDR3 runs to 15 residues. Germline V gene data show CDR1 as MDHEN and CDR2 as SYDVKM. V lost 3 bases to trimming and J lost 3 bases, with 11 bases between them.

The V and J genes are TRBV5-6 and TRBJ1-1, with D unresolved. V was clipped by 6 bases and J by 0 bases, with 9 bases between them. The CDR3 runs 13 residues. Germline values: CDR1 SGHDT, CDR2 YYEEEE. This chain's CDR3 is CASTLGMNTEAFF. In DNA, the CDR3 is TGTGCCAGCACGCTAGGAATGAACACTGAAGCTTTCTTT.

This clone was counted between two and nine times. The chain carries TRBV5-1 and TRBJ1-6, with TRBD1 matching 7 bases. In germline, CDR1 is SGHRS, CDR2 YFSETQ. There are 15 residues in the CDR3. The trim removed 4 bases at V and 6 bases at J, leaving 7 bases unmatched. CDR3 in amino acids: CASSTNDRANSPLHF. The DNA for the CDR3 is TGCGCCAGCAGCACCAATGACAGGGCTAATTCACCCCTCCACTTT.

The chain recombines TRBV5-1 with TRBJ1-2, with D unresolved. CDR1 is SGHRS, CDR2 YFSETQ, per germline. The CDR3 is 14 residues long. Between the trimmed V and J ends, which lost 0 bases and 5 bases, there was a span of 11 bases. CDR3 nucleotides: TGCGCCAGCAGCTTGGCCGAAGTCGGGTATGGCTACACCTTC. This codes for CASSLAEVGYGYTF.

This clone showed up just once. The chain has TRBV5-6 and TRBJ2-1; TRBD2 aligns across 9 bases. Unmatched junction bases numbered 16, after V lost 4 bases and J lost 8 bases. This CDR3 spans 17 amino acids. CDR1 is SGHDT, CDR2 YYEEEE, per germline. The CDR3 protein is CASSLLKAGSGGYEQFF. CDR3 DNA: TGTGCCAGCAGCCTCCTCAAGGCGGGTAGCGGGGGATATGAGCAGTTCTTC.

J is TRBJ2-7 and V is TRBV27; 8 bases are shared with TRBD1. Trimming at V came to 4 bases and at J to 1 base, leaving 6 bases not matched to a gene. This CDR3 spans 15 amino acids. Germline V gene lookup returns CDR1 MNHEY and CDR2 SMNVEV (reference sequence). CDR3 bases: TGTGCCAGCAGTTCCGGACAGGGCTTTTCCTACGAGCAGTACTTC. Amino acids: CASSSGQGFSYEQYF.

The CDR3 region is CASSYSQGEAETQYF. The CDR3 DNA reads as TGTGCCAGCAGTTACTCGCAGGGGGAGGCAGAGACCCAGTACTTC. The chain combines TRBV6-6 with TRBJ2-5, with D possibly matching TRBD1 (7 bases). The germline V gene encodes CDR1 MNHNY and CDR2 SVGAGI (reference sequence). Deletions cut 0 bases from V and 4 bases from J, with 12 bases between. The CDR3 has 15 amino acids.

V is TRBV28 and J is TRBJ1-6, with 7 bases aligning to TRBD1. Germline CDR1 is MDHEN and CDR2 is SYDVKM. With 6 bases clipped from V and 7 bases from J, the junction kept 3 bases outside the gene matches. The CDR3 loop spans 13 amino acids. The CDR3 region has the DNA TGTGCCAGCAGGCCGGGACAGAATTCACCCCTCCACTTT. Its translation: CASRPGQNSPLHF.

The rearrangement links TRBV7-9 to TRBJ2-7; tentatively, D is TRBD2 (6 bases). Trimming took off 4 bases at V and 6 bases at J, with 22 bases between the two ends. CDR3 size: 16 residues. From germline, CDR1 is SEHNR and CDR2 FQNEAQ (reference sequence). The chain's CDR3 is CASSSRESAVRGEQYF. For the CDR3, the DNA is TGTGCCAGCAGCTCAAGGGAGTCAGCCGTGCGGGGCGAGCAGTACTTC. The entire variable domain, with the rest obtained from reference TRBV7-9 and TRBJ2-7, is as follows: DTGVSQNPRHKITKRGQNVTFRCDPISEHNRLYWYRQTLGQGPEFLTYFQNEAQLEKSRLLSDRFSAERPKGSFSTLEIQRTEQGDSAMYLCASSSRESAVRGEQYFGPGTRLTVT.

The V call is TRBV5-1, the J call TRBJ2-3, with TRBD2 matching 14 bases. Germline lookup yields CDR1 SGHRS and CDR2 YFSETQ. This CDR3 is 17 amino acids long. The J segment lost 0 bases and the V segment lost 4 bases, leaving 4 bases of the junction unmatched. CDR3 DNA sequence: TGCGCCAGCAGCCGGGGACTAGCGGGGGATAGCACAGATACGCAGTATTTT. This gives the protein CASSRGLAGDSTDTQYF.

The DNA of the CDR3 is TGTGCCAGCAGTGGAGTACGGACAGGGCATGGCTACACCTTC. It is translated as CASSGVRTGHGYTF. The chain combines TRBV6-2 or TRBV6-3 with TRBJ1-2, with 8 bases fitting TRBD1. The CDR3 length is 14 residues. In germline, CDR1 is MNHEY, CDR2 SVGEGT. The junction had 8 bases not matched to a gene; V was cut back by 5 bases and J by 6 bases.

This chain's CDR3 is CAWNRLRGNYGYTF. The CDR3 coding sequence is TGTGCCTGGAACAGACTGCGGGGGAACTATGGCTACACCTTC. The V gene is TRBV30, the J gene TRBJ1-2; perhaps TRBD1 as D (5 bases). The germline V gene encodes CDR1 GTSNPN and CDR2 SVGIG (reference sequence). The CDR3 extends over 14 amino acids. Trimming took 4 bases from V and 2 from J, leaving 14 bases between them.

The chain uses TRBV30 and TRBJ1-5; TRBD1 aligns across 9 bases. With 3 bases clipped from V and 7 bases from J, the junction kept 7 bases outside the gene matches. Germline-derived CDR1 and CDR2 are GTSNPN and SVGIG (reference sequence). The CDR3 contains 14 residues. The DNA for the CDR3 is TGTGCCTGGAGCACCGGGACAGGGAGGCAGCCCCAGCATTTT. Its protein is CAWSTGTGRQPQHF.